This T cell receptor beta chain was captured in a study of human T cells and chemical hapten exposure. Overall study: TCR yields differed between samples (mainly from small differences in pooled library volume). General study points: In comparison with controls, expanded TCRs gave rise to a significantly larger number of large CDR3 similarity clusters.

One entry per CDR3 protein results from TCRdb running MiXCR on the RACE reads. Altogether some 79,000 distinct CDR3 sequences are present, roughly 7.1% being singletons, with the ten largest covering about 1.4%. This clonotype was detected only a few times. Its antigen is unknown. Indicated time point: patch test 1, 2 weeks after DPC sensitization. Treatment of the sample: therapeutic diphenylcyclopropenone sensitization with weekly scalp DPC. V was shortened by 2 bases and J by 7 bases, with 15 bases between the two germline ends. The CDR3 extends over 14 amino acids. The germline V gene encodes CDR1 SGHRS and CDR2 YFSETQ.

The sample consisted of whole blood, taken in connection with sensitization to the hapten diphenylcyclopropenone (DPC). This receptor was obtained from a woman in her twenties or thirties with alopecia areata. Some clones in this sample may be carry-over from other donors' samples. V and J are TRBV5-1 and TRBJ1-1; D gene ambiguous. CDR3 in DNA: TGCGCCAGCAGCTTCCTCCCCGATGTCGATGAAGCTTTCTTT. Amino acids: CASSFLPDVDEAFF.